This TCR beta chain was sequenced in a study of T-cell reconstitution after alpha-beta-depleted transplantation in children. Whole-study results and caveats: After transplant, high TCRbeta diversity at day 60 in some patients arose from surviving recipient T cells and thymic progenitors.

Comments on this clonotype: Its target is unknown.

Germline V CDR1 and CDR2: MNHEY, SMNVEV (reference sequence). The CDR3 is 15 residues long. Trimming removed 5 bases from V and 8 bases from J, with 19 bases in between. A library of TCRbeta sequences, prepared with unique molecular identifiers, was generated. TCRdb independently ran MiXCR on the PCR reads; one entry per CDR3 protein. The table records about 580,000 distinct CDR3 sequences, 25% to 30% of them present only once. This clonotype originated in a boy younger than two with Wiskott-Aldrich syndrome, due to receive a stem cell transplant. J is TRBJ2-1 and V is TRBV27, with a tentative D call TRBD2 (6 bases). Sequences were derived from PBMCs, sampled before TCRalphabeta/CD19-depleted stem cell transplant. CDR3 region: CASSPRTGVSHEQFF. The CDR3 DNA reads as TGTGCCAGCAGTCCCCGGACGGGAGTATCCCATGAGCAGTTCTTC.